The 27 T cell receptor beta chains reported below all come from one sample, sequenced in a study of cytomegalovirus exposure and HLA in healthy donors. The PCR employed 60 Vbeta primers together with 13 Jbeta primers. Using immunoSEQ multiplex PCR, the repertoire was profiled, and TCRdb retains in-frame clones only, with some absent. This table has about 100,000 clones, approximately 80% appearing once. Sequencing was carried out using PBMCs. The receptors originated from a male donor in good health and CMV-seropositive.

As for this clone: The junction does not match germline at one end; this may be a read error. The V and J genes are TRBV7-7 and TRBJ2-6; no clear D gene. The CDR3 extends over 16 amino acids. CDR1 and CDR2 (germline): SSHAT, FNYEAQ (reference sequence). CDR3 DNA sequence: TGTGCTAGCAGCCCCTTGGCGGCCTCTGGGGCCAACGTCCTGACTTTC. This translates into CASSPLAASGANVLTF. The full variable domain, completed using reference TRBV7-7 and TRBJ2-6, is GAGVSQSPRYKVTKRGQDVTLRCDPISSHATLYWYQQALGQGPEFLTYFNYEAQPDKSGLPSDRFSAERPEGSISTLTIQRTEQRDSAMYRCASSPLAASGANVLTFGAGSRLTVL.

The gene calls are TRBV2 and TRBJ2-1; 11 nucleotides align to TRBD2. CDR1 SNHLY and CDR2 FYNNEI come from the germline V gene. V shed 4 bases, J shed 1 base, and the junction held 3 bases outside the gene matches. The CDR3 consists of 16 residues. This CDR3 is CASSGGLAVSYNEQFF. In DNA, the CDR3 is TGTGCCAGCAGTGGGGGACTAGCGGTTTCCTACAATGAGCAGTTCTTC.

The V gene is TRBV7-9, the J gene TRBJ1-4; TRBD1 might be the D (5 bases). Trimming left V 3 bases short and J 4 bases short, with 12 bases between. The germline V gene encodes CDR1 SEHNR and CDR2 FQNEAQ (reference sequence). The length of the CDR3 is 15 residues. CDR3: CASSLKAGINEKLFF. The CDR3 nucleotides read TGTGCCAGCAGCTTGAAGGCAGGGATTAATGAAAAACTGTTTTTT.

The V call is TRBV5-4, the J call TRBJ2-7; a possible D gene is TRBD2 (6 bases). The CDR3 contains 14 residues. Germline V CDR1 and CDR2: SGHNT, YYREEE (reference sequence). V was pared by 4 bases and J by 0 bases, with 11 bases between. The CDR3 DNA sequence: TGTGCCAGCAGCGGGCACGGGAGCTCCTACGAGCAGTACTTC. Translation gives CASSGHGSSYEQYF. Complete variable domain (other parts from reference TRBV5-4 and TRBJ2-7): ETGVTQSPTHLIKTRGQQVTLRCSSQSGHNTVSWYQQALGQGPQFIFQYYREEENGRGNFPPRFSGLQFPNYSSELNVNALELDDSALYLCASSGHGSSYEQYFGPGTRLTVT.

V is TRBV9 and J is TRBJ2-5; 9 bases line up with TRBD1. The length of the CDR3 is 16 residues. Germline values: CDR1 SGDLS, CDR2 YYNGEE. Losses at the gene ends were 0 bases for V and 5 bases for J; bases not matched to a gene: 8. CDR3 bases: TGTGCCAGCAGCGTAGCTGTGGACAGGGGTTGGGAGACCCAGTACTTC. This sequence encodes CASSVAVDRGWETQYF.

This clone was observed a handful of times. An end of the junction differs from the germline gene, which may be a read error. The chain carries TRBV7-9 and TRBJ2-5, with D perhaps TRBD2 (5 bases). Germline assignment: CDR1 SEHNR and CDR2 FQNEAQ (reference sequence). The CDR3 runs 15 residues. DNA for the CDR3: TGTTCCAGCAGCTTATTTATCCGGGATCAAGAGACCCAGTACTTC. As protein: CSSSLFIRDQETQYF. Full variable domain (missing parts from reference TRBV7-9 and TRBJ2-5): DTGVSQNPRHKITKRGQNVTFRCDPISEHNRLYWYRQTLGQGPEFLTYFQNEAQLEKSRLLSDRFSAERPKGSFSTLEIQRTEQGDSAMYLCSSSLFIRDQETQYFGPGTRLLVL.

This chain uses TRBV13 with TRBJ1-2; no definite D call. The CDR3 is 15 amino acids. Trimming stripped 1 base from V and 3 bases from J, with 12 bases between. CDR1 is PRHDT, CDR2 FYEKMQ, per germline (reference sequence). The CDR3 protein is CASSLDIGGDYGYTF. The CDR3 DNA sequence: TGTGCCAGCAGCTTAGACATAGGCGGAGACTATGGCTACACCTTC.

This clone occurred a few times. The V and J genes are TRBV9 and TRBJ2-1, with TRBD2 identical over 10 bases. This CDR3 is built from 15 residues. V gave up 0 bases and J gave up 10 bases; unmatched junction bases: 7. CDR1 SGDLS and CDR2 YYNGEE come from the germline V gene. The CDR3 reads CASSVALAGEGEQFF. In DNA, the CDR3 is TGTGCCAGCAGCGTAGCCCTAGCGGGAGAAGGCGAGCAGTTCTTC.

The V and J genes are TRBV27 and TRBJ2-7; the match to TRBD1 covers 9 bases. The J segment lost 5 bases and the V segment lost 5 bases, leaving 10 bases of the junction unmatched. In germline, CDR1 is MNHEY, CDR2 SMNVEV (reference sequence). CDR3 length: 15 amino acids. CDR3 protein: CASSPTPGQGHEQYF. The CDR3 coding sequence is TGTGCCAGCAGTCCTACCCCGGGACAGGGCCACGAGCAGTACTTC.

The chain combines TRBV10-2 with TRBJ2-1, with 15 bases fitting TRBD2. V lost 7 bases, J lost 7 bases, and 5 bases stayed unmatched. Germline V gene data show CDR1 as WSHSY and CDR2 as SAAADI. This CDR3 contains 15 residues. CDR3 in DNA: TGCGCCAGCAAGAGGACTAGCGGGAGGGCGAATGAGCAGTTCTTC. Its protein is CASKRTSGRANEQFF.

V usage is TRBV7-3 and J usage is TRBJ2-7; a possible D gene is TRBD2 (6 bases). Germline values: CDR1 SGHTA, CDR2 FQGTGA. This CDR3 region has 13 residues. V was pared by 5 bases and J by 7 bases, with 15 bases between. This CDR3 reads CASSPRRAQEQYF. The CDR3 DNA reads as TGTGCCAGCAGCCCCAGGAGGGCCCAGGAGCAGTACTTC. The entire variable domain, with the rest obtained from reference TRBV7-3 and TRBJ2-7, is as follows: GAGVSQTPSNKVTEKGKYVELRCDPISGHTALYWYRQSLGQGPEFLIYFQGTGAADDSGLPNDRFFAVRPEGSVSTLKIQRTERGDSAVYLCASSPRRAQEQYFGPGTRLTVT.

The chain combines TRBV5-1 with TRBJ1-2, with D tentatively TRBD1 (6 bases). V shed 1 base and J shed 6 bases, with 10 bases lying between them. Germline CDR1 SGHRS, CDR2 YFSETQ. The CDR3 is 13 amino acids. The CDR3 sequence: CASSLITGNGYTF. DNA for the CDR3: TGCGCCAGCAGCTTGATCACAGGGAATGGCTACACCTTC.

The rearrangement links TRBV6-1 to TRBJ1-4; 9 nucleotides line up with TRBD1. This CDR3 region has 15 residues. Trimming took 6 bases from V and 6 from J; bases not matched to a gene: 8. Germline CDR1 and CDR2: MNHNS and SASEGT. Here the CDR3 DNA reads TGTGCCAGCAGCCTTAACAGGGGGCTGTATGAAAAACTGTTTTTT. The encoded protein is CASSLNRGLYEKLFF.

This chain uses TRBV7-9 with TRBJ2-1, with 9 bases that match TRBD2. V shed 1 base and J 8 bases; nucleotides not matched to a gene: 9. CDR3 length equals 16 residues. Germline CDR1 reads SEHNR; CDR2 reads FQNEAQ (reference sequence). The chain's CDR3 is CASSLVGGRDKDEQFF. In nucleotides, the CDR3 is TGTGCCAGCAGCTTAGTCGGCGGGAGGGATAAGGATGAGCAGTTCTTC.

This clone was found a few times. The V and J genes are TRBV5-1 and TRBJ1-1; D perhaps matches TRBD1 (6 bases). This CDR3 spans 16 amino acids. From germline, CDR1 is SGHRS and CDR2 YFSETQ. Trimming removed 0 bases from V and 3 bases from J, with 15 bases in between. The CDR3, as DNA: TGCGCCAGCAGCTTGGGTCAACAGGGCTTTCACACTGAAGCTTTCTTT. This encodes CASSLGQQGFHTEAFF.

The chain couples TRBV5-6 to TRBJ2-1; TRBD2 matches 11 bases. Germline V gene sequence: CDR1 SGHDT, CDR2 YYEEEE. The length of the CDR3 is 16 residues. Trimming cost V 3 bases and J 10 bases; bases outside gene matches: 12. CDR3 residues: CASSSGPVAGGWEQFF. For the CDR3, the DNA is TGTGCCAGCAGCTCGGGCCCGGTAGCGGGAGGGTGGGAGCAGTTCTTC. Looking up the rest from reference TRBV5-6 and TRBJ2-1 gives the full variable domain: DAGVTQSPTHLIKTRGQQVTLRCSPKSGHDTVSWYQQALGQGPQFIFQYYEEEERQRGNFPDRFSGHQFPNYSSELNVNALLLGDSALYLCASSSGPVAGGWEQFFGPGTRLTVL.

The chain has TRBV5-6 and TRBJ1-1; D possibly corresponds to TRBD1 (6 bases). CDR1 is SGHDT, CDR2 YYEEEE, per germline. Trimming shortened V by 4 bases and J by 2 bases, and 15 bases separated the two germline ends. CDR3 length: 15 amino acids. In nucleotides, the CDR3 is TGTGCCAGCAGCGCTTACGGACAGATAAACACTGAAGCTTTCTTT. Translated, it gives CASSAYGQINTEAFF.

The rearrangement links TRBV29-1 to TRBJ2-3; TRBD2 matches at 7 bases. V lost 4 bases to trimming and J lost 6 bases; unmatched junction nucleotides: 10. CDR1 is SQVTM and CDR2 is ANQGSEA in the germline V gene. The CDR3 consists of 14 residues. The DNA for the CDR3 is TGCAGCGTTGGACGAGGGACCGGGGGGGATACGCAGTATTTT. It encodes CSVGRGTGGDTQYF.

The chain uses TRBV11-3 and TRBJ2-1; D is possibly TRBD2 (6 bases). The CDR3 is 14 amino acids. Germline V gene sequence: CDR1 SGHNT, CDR2 YENEEA. V lost 1 base and J 6 bases, leaving 10 bases between the germline ends. The CDR3 loop reads CASSLGPGGNEQFF. The CDR3 nucleotides are TGTGCCAGCAGCTTAGGACCCGGGGGCAATGAGCAGTTCTTC.

This chain uses TRBV5-4 with TRBJ1-5; a possible D gene is TRBD1 (6 bases). The CDR3 runs 14 residues. V gave up 1 base and J gave up 5 bases, with 10 bases separating them. Germline values: CDR1 SGHNT, CDR2 YYREEE (reference sequence). CDR3 protein: CASSLFPGDQPQHF. CDR3 DNA sequence: TGTGCCAGCAGCTTGTTTCCAGGGGATCAGCCCCAGCATTTT.

J is TRBJ2-1 and V is TRBV5-5; D possibly corresponds to TRBD2 (5 bases). The germline CDR1 and CDR2 sequences are SGHKS and YYEKEE (reference sequence). Trimming removed 6 bases at V and 5 bases at J, with 24 bases between. The CDR3 runs 17 residues. This chain's CDR3 is CASTPSPGSQYNNEQFF. CDR3 DNA sequence: TGTGCCAGCACTCCCTCACCGGGGAGCCAATATAACAATGAGCAGTTCTTC.

This clone was counted a single time. This chain links TRBV5-1 with TRBJ2-7; D uncertain. Germline assignment: CDR1 SGHRS and CDR2 YFSETQ. The CDR3 is 18 residues long. V dropped 2 bases and J dropped 1 base, with 22 bases sitting between them. The CDR3 DNA sequence: TGCGCCAGCAGCTTTAACCTCCTGACTGCTCCATTTTCCTACGAGCAGTACTTC. Translation gives CASSFNLLTAPFSYEQYF.

The DNA of the CDR3 is TGCAGCGTTTCCGGGACAGGGGAAGGAAACACCATATATTTT. The encoded protein is CSVSGTGEGNTIYF. The chain couples TRBV29-1 to TRBJ1-3, with 10 bases fitting TRBD1. The germline V gene encodes CDR1 SQVTM and CDR2 ANQGSEA. The CDR3 length is 14 residues. Trimming took 5 bases from V and 4 from J; bases not matched to a gene: 5.

DNA of the CDR3: TGTGCCAGCAGCTCACCGGGACAGTTCACCGGGGAGCTGTTTTTT. The encoded protein is CASSSPGQFTGELFF. The chain has TRBV7-2 and TRBJ2-2; 7 bases match TRBD1. J was trimmed by 4 bases and V by 4 bases; bases with no gene match: 6. Germline V CDR1 and CDR2: SGHTA, FQGNSA. The CDR3 spans 15 residues.

The chain combines TRBV9 with TRBJ2-2, with D tentatively TRBD2 (5 bases). From germline, CDR1 is SGDLS and CDR2 YYNGEE. CDR3 length: 14 residues. The V end was cut by 0 bases, the J end by 6 bases, with 9 bases between. The CDR3 coding sequence is TGTGCCAGCAGCGTAGGGAGGAGCGCCGGGGAGCTGTTTTTT. Protein sequence: CASSVGRSAGELFF.

The chain carries TRBV7-2 and TRBJ2-5, with no clear D. The length of the CDR3 is 14 residues. Trimming removed 1 base from V and 2 bases from J, with 8 bases in between. The germline V gene has CDR1 SGHTA and CDR2 FQGNSA. The CDR3 is CASSLGTAQETQYF. The DNA for the CDR3 is TGTGCCAGCAGCTTAGGTACAGCTCAAGAGACCCAGTACTTC.

V usage is TRBV4-1 and J usage is TRBJ2-5; TRBD1 agrees at 8 bases. The junction had 3 bases not matched to a gene; V was cut back by 5 bases and J by 1 base. In germline, CDR1 is MGHRA, CDR2 YSYEKL. This CDR3 has 14 amino acids. The CDR3 sequence: CASSAGTGQETQYF. The CDR3 nucleotides are TGCGCCAGCAGCGCAGGGACAGGCCAAGAGACCCAGTACTTC.